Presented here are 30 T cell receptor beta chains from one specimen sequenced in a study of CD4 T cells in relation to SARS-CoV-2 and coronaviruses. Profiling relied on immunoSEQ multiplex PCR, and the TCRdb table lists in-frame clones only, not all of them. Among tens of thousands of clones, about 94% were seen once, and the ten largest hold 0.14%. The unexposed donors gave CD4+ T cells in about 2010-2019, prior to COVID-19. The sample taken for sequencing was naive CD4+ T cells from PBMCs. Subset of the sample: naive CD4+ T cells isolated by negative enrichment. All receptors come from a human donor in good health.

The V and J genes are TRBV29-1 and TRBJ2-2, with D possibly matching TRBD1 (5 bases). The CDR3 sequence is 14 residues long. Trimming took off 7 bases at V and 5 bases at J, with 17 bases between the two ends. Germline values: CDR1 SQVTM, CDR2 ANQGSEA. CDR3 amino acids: CSALQGDRTGELFF. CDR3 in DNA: TGCAGCGCCCTTCAAGGGGATCGGACCGGGGAGCTGTTTTTT.

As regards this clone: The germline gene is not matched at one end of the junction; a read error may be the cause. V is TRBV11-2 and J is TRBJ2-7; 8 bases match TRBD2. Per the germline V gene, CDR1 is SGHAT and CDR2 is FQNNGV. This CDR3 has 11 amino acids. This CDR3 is CASSLGGTRNF. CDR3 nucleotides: TGTGCCAGCAGCTTAGGGGGGACTAGGAACTTC.

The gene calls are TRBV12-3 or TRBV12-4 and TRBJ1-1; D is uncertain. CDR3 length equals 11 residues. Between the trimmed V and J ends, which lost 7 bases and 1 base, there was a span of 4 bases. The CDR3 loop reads CASMRNTEAFF. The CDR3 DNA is TGTGCCAGCATGAGGAACACTGAAGCTTTCTTT.

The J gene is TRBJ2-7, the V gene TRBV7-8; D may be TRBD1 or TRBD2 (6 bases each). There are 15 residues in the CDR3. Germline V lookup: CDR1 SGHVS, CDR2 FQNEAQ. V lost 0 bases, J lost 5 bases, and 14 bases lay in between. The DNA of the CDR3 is TGTGCCAGCAGCTTAGCTGGGGGGCTACGCAACGAGCAGTACTTC. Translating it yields CASSLAGGLRNEQYF.

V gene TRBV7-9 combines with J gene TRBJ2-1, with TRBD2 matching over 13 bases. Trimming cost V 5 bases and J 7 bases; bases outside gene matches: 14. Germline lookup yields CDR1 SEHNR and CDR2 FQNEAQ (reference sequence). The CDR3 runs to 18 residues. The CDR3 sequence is CASSVNLGTSGMSNEQFF. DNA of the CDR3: TGTGCCAGCAGCGTAAATTTAGGGACTAGCGGGATGTCTAATGAGCAGTTCTTC.

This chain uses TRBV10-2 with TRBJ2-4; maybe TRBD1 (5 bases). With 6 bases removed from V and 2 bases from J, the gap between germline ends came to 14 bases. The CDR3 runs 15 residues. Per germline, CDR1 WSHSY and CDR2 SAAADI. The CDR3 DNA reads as TGCGCCAGCAGCCCCCAATCAGGGACCAAAAACATTCAGTACTTC. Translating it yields CASSPQSGTKNIQYF.

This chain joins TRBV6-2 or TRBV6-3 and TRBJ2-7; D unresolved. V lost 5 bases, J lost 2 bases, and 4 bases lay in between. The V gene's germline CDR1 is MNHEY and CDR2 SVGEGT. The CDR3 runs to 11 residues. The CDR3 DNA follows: TGTGCCAGCAGTACGGCCTACGAGCAGTACTTC. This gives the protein CASSTAYEQYF.

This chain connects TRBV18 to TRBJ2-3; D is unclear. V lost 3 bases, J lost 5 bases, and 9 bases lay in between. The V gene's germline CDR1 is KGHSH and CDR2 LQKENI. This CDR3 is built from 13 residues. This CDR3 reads CASSPGSQDTQYF. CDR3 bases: TGTGCCAGCTCACCCGGGTCGCAAGATACGCAGTATTTT.

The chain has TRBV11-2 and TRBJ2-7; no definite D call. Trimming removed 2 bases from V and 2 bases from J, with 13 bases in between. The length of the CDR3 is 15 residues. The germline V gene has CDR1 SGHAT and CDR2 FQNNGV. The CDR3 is CASSLFAARTYEQYF. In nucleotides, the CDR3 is TGTGCCAGCAGCTTATTCGCCGCCAGAACCTACGAGCAGTACTTC.

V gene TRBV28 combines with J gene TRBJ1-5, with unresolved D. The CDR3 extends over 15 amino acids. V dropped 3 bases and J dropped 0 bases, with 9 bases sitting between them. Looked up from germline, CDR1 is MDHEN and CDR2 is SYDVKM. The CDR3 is CASSFGQISNQPQHF. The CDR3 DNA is TGTGCCAGCAGTTTTGGGCAAATTAGCAATCAGCCCCAGCATTTT.

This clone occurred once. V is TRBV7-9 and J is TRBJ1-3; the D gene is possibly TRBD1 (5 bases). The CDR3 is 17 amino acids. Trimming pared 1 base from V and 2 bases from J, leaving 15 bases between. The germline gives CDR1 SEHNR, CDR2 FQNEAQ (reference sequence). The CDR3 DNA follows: TGTGCCAGCAGCTTAGAGCAGGGTCTGGTCGCTGGAAACACCATATATTTT. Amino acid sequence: CASSLEQGLVAGNTIYF.

The CDR3 region is CASSLGAGQPYEQYF. CDR3 coding DNA: TGTGCCAGCAGCTTAGGGGCCGGACAGCCGTACGAGCAGTACTTC. This chain links TRBV7-2 with TRBJ2-7; a weak D match, TRBD1 (6 bases). There are 15 residues in the CDR3. With 1 base removed from V and 4 bases from J, the gap between germline ends came to 14 bases. Germline CDR1 is SGHTA and CDR2 is FQGNSA.

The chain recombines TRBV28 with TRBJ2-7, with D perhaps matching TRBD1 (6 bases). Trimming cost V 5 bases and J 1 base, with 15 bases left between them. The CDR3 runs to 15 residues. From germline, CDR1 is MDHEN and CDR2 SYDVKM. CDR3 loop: CASSPSWTASYEQYF. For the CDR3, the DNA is TGTGCCAGCAGTCCATCCTGGACAGCATCCTACGAGCAGTACTTC.

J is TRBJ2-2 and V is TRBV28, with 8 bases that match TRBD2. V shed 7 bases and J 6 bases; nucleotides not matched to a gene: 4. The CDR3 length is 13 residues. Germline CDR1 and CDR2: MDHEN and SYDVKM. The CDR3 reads CASTPGGSGELFF. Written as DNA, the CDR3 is TGTGCCAGCACCCCGGGAGGGTCCGGGGAGCTGTTTTTT.

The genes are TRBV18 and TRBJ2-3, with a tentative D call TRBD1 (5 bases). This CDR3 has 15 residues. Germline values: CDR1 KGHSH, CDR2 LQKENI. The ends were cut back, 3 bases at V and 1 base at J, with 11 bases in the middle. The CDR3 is CASSPEKGGTDTQYF. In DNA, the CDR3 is TGTGCCAGCTCACCGGAGAAAGGGGGCACAGATACGCAGTATTTT.

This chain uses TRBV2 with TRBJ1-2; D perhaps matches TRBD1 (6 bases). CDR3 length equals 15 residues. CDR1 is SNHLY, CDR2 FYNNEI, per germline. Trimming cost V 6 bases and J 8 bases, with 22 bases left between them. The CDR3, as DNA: TGTGCCAGCAGCGTGGACAGAAGATCACCTGGGGGCTACACCTTC. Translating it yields CASSVDRRSPGGYTF.

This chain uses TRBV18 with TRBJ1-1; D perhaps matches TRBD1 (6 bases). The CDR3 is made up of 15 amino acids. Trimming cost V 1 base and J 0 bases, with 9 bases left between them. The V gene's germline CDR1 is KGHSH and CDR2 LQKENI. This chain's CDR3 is CASSPLDSMNTEAFF. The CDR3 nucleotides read TGTGCCAGCTCACCACTGGACAGCATGAACACTGAAGCTTTCTTT.

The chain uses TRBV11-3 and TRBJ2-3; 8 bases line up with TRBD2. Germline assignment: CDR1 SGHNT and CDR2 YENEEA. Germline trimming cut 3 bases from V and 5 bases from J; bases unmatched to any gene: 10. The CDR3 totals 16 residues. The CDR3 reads CASSFSGSPSGDTQYF. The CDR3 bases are TGTGCCAGCAGCTTCAGCGGGAGCCCCTCCGGAGATACGCAGTATTTT.

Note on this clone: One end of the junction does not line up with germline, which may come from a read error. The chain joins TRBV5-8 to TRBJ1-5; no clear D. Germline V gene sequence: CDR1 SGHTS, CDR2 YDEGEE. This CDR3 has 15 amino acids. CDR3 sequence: CATSRSVLLNQPQHF. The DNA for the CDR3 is TGTGCCACCAGCAGGTCAGTCCTCCTCAATCAGCCCCAGCATTTT. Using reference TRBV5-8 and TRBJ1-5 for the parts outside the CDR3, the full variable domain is EAGVTQSPTHLIKTRGQQATLRCSPISGHTSVYWYQQALGLGLQFLLWYDEGEERNRGNFPPRFSGRQFPNYSSELNVNALELEDSALYLCATSRSVLLNQPQHFGDGTRLSIL.

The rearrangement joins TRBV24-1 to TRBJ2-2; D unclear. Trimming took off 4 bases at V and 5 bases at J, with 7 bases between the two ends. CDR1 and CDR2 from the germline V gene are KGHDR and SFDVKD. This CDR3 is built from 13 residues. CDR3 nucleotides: TGTGCCACCAGTGAGAAATGGACCGGGGAGCTGTTTTTT. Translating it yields CATSEKWTGELFF.

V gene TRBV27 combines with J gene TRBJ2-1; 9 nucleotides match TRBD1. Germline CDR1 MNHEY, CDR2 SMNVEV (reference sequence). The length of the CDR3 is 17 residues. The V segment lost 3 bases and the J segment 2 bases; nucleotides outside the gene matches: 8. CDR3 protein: CASSLGTGMATYNEQFF. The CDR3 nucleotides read TGTGCCAGCAGTTTGGGGACAGGGATGGCAACCTACAATGAGCAGTTCTTC.

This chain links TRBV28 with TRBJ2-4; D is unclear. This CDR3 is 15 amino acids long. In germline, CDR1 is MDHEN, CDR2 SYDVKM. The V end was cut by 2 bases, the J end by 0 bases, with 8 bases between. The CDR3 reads CASSLPVLAKNIQYF. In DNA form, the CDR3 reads TGTGCCAGCAGTTTACCAGTTCTAGCCAAAAACATTCAGTACTTC.

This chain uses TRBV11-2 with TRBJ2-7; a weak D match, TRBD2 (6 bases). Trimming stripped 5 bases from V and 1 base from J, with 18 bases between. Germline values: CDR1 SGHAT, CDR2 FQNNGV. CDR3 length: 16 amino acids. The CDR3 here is CASSPQGGVGSYEQYF. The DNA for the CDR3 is TGTGCCAGCAGCCCCCAGGGAGGCGTTGGGTCCTACGAGCAGTACTTC.

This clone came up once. The CDR3: CASSSTGTGGLGYTF. The CDR3 DNA is TGTGCCAGCAGCTCCACCGGGACAGGGGGGCTTGGCTACACCTTC. The V gene is TRBV3-1 (or the pseudogene TRBV3-2), the J gene TRBJ1-2; 11 bases are a match to TRBD1. Trimming took 5 bases from V and 7 from J; bases not matched to a gene: 9. The CDR3 runs 15 residues. Germline-derived CDR1 and CDR2 are LGHDT and YNNKEL (reference sequence).

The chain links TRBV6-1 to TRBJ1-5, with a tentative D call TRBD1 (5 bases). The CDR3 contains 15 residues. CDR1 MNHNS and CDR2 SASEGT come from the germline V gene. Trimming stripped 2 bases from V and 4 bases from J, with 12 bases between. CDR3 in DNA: TGTGCCAGCAGTGAAAGGAGGGGACCGAATCAGCCCCAGCATTTT. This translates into CASSERRGPNQPQHF.

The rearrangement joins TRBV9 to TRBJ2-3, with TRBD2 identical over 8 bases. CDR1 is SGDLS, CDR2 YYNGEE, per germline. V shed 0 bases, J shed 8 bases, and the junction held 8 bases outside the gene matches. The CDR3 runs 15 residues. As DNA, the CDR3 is TGTGCCAGCAGCGTAGAGGGTCGGGAGGGCCGTACGCAGTATTTT. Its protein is CASSVEGREGRTQYF.

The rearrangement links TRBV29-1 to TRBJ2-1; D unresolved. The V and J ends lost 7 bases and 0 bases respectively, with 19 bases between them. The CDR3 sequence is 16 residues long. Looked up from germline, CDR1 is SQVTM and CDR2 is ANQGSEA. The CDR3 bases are TGCAGCGCTCCTGGTGGCGCCATAAGCTCCTACAATGAGCAGTTCTTC. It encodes CSAPGGAISSYNEQFF.

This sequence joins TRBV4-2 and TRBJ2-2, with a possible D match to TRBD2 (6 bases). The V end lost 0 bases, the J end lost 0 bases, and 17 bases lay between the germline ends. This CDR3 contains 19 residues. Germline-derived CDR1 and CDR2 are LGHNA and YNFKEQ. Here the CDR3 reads CASSQDPLPSVANTGELFF. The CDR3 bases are TGTGCCAGCAGCCAAGATCCCTTGCCTAGCGTAGCGAACACCGGGGAGCTGTTTTTT.

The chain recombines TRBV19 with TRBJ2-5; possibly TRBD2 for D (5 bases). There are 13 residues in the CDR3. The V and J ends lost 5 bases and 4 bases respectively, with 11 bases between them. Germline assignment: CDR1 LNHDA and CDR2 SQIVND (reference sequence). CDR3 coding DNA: TGTGCCAGTAGTCGGGCTAGCCCAGAGACCCAGTACTTC. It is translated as CASSRASPETQYF.

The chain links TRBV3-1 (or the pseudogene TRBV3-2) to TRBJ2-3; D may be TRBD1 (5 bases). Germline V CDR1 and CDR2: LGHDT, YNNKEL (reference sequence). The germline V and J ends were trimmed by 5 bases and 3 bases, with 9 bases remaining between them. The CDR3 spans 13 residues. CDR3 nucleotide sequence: TGTGCCAGCAGCATGACAGATACAGATACGCAGTATTTT. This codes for CASSMTDTDTQYF.